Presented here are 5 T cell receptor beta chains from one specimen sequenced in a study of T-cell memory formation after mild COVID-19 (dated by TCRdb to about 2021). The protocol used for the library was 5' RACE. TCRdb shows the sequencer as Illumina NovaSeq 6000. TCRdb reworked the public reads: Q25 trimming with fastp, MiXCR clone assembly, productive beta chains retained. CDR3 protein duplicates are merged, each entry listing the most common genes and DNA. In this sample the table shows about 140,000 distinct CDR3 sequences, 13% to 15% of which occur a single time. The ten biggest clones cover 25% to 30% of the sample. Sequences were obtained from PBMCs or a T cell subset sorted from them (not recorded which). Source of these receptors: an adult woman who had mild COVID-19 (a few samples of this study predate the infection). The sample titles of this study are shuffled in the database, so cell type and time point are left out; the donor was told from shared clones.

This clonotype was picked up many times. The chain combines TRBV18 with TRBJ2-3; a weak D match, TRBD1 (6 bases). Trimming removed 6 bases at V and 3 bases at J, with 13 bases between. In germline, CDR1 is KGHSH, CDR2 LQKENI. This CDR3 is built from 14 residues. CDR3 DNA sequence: TGTGCCAGCTCTCTCACAGGGAGTACAGATACGCAGTATTTT. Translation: CASSLTGSTDTQYF. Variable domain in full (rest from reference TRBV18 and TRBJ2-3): NAGVMQNPRHLVRRRGQEARLRCSPMKGHSHVYWYRQLPEEGLKFMVYLQKENIIDESGMPKERFSAEFPKEGPSILRIQQVVRGDSAAYFCASSLTGSTDTQYFGPGTRLTVL.

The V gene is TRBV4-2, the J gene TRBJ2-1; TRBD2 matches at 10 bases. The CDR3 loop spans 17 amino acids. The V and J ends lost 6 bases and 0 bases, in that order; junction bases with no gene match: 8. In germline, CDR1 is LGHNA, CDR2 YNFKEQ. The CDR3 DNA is TGTGCCAGCAGAACCCAACTAGCGGGGACCTCCTACAATGAGCAGTTCTTC. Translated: CASRTQLAGTSYNEQFF.

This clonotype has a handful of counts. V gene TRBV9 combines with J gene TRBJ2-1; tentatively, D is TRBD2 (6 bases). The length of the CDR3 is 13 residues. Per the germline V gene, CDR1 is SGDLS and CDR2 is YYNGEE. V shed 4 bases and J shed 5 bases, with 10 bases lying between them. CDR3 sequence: CASSSRGDNEQFF. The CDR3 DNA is TGTGCCAGCAGCTCGCGCGGGGACAATGAGCAGTTCTTC.

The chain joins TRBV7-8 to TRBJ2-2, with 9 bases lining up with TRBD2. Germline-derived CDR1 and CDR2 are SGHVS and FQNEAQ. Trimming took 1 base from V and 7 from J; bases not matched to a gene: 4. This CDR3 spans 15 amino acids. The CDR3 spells CASSLGVAGVGELFF. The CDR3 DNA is TGTGCCAGCAGCTTAGGGGTAGCGGGAGTCGGGGAGCTGTTTTTT. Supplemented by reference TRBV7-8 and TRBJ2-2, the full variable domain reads GAGVSQSPRYKVAKRGQDVALRCDPISGHVSLFWYQQALGQGPEFLTYFQNEAQLDKSGLPSDRFFAERPEGSVSTLKIQRTQQEDSAVYLCASSLGVAGVGELFFGEGSRLTVL.

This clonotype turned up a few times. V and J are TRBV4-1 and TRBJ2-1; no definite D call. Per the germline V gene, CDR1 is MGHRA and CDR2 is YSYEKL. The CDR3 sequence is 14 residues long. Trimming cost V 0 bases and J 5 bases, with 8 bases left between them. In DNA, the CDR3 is TGCGCCAGCAGCCAAGATTTGGGCCACAATGAGCAGTTCTTC. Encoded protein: CASSQDLGHNEQFF.